The 29 T cell receptor beta chains listed next were all sequenced from one sample in a study of blood T cell repertoires in COVID-19. Using immunoSEQ multiplex PCR, the repertoire was profiled, and TCRdb retains in-frame clones only, with some absent. The sample yields 350,000 or so clones, roughly 86% seen once. The sequencing sample was made of PBMCs or T cells enriched from blood (not recorded which). These TCRs come from a woman in her 30s who had been exposed to COVID-19.

The V and J genes are TRBV29-1 and TRBJ2-1, with TRBD2 matching over 12 bases. CDR3 length equals 14 residues. The germline CDR1 and CDR2 sequences are SQVTM and ANQGSEA. The V segment lost 6 bases and the J segment 3 bases; nucleotides outside the gene matches: 3. CDR3 region: CSVRGLAGYNEQFF. The CDR3 DNA reads as TGCAGCGTGAGGGGACTAGCGGGCTACAATGAGCAGTTCTTC.

The chain links TRBV9 to TRBJ1-1; the match to TRBD1 covers 9 bases. Germline loops: CDR1 SGDLS, CDR2 YYNGEE. CDR3 length equals 15 residues. V trimming: 2 bases; J trimming: 2 bases; junction bases outside the gene matches: 4. CDR3 amino acids: CASSVTGGSNTEAFF. The CDR3 DNA reads TGTGCCAGCAGCGTGACAGGGGGGAGCAACACTGAAGCTTTCTTT.

There are a few counts of this clone. The chain combines TRBV19 with TRBJ2-7; TRBD2 matches at 13 bases. This CDR3 is 15 amino acids long. V shed 5 bases and J 6 bases; nucleotides not matched to a gene: 7. Germline CDR1 reads LNHDA; CDR2 reads SQIVND (reference sequence). CDR3 sequence: CASSVRLAGGGEQYF. CDR3 DNA sequence: TGTGCCAGTAGTGTCCGACTAGCGGGAGGAGGCGAGCAGTACTTC.

V gene TRBV3-1 (or the pseudogene TRBV3-2) combines with J gene TRBJ1-1; D remains unclear. V lost 1 base and J 6 bases, leaving 6 bases between the germline ends. Looked up from germline, CDR1 is LGHDT and CDR2 is YNNKEL (reference sequence). The CDR3 has 12 amino acids. The CDR3 region is CASSQAEAEAFF. As DNA, the CDR3 is TGTGCCAGCAGCCAAGCGGAGGCTGAAGCTTTCTTT.

The V call is TRBV28, the J call TRBJ2-7, with 8 bases identical to TRBD1. The trim removed 3 bases at V and 5 bases at J, leaving 9 bases unmatched. CDR1 is MDHEN, CDR2 SYDVKM, per germline. The CDR3 length is 15 residues. The DNA of the CDR3 is TGTGCCAGCAGTTTGATCCGGGACAGGCGGCACGAGCAGTACTTC. Its protein product is CASSLIRDRRHEQYF.

As for this clone: Within the sample, other DNA sequences also encode this same CDR3. The J gene is TRBJ1-2, the V gene TRBV28; 8 bases align to TRBD1. This CDR3 comprises 14 residues. V was clipped by 4 bases and J by 2 bases; unmatched bases: 3. Germline-derived CDR1 and CDR2 are MDHEN and SYDVKM. The CDR3 reads CASSSGQGNYGYTF. The CDR3, as DNA: TGTGCCAGCAGTTCAGGACAGGGAAACTATGGCTACACCTTC.

The chain joins TRBV27 to TRBJ1-5, with 9 bases matching TRBD1. There are 15 residues in the CDR3. Trimming removed 6 bases from V and 5 bases from J; junction bases left unmatched: 8. From germline, CDR1 is MNHEY and CDR2 SMNVEV (reference sequence). CDR3 sequence (DNA): TGTGCCAGCAGCTCCAGGACAGGGGTGGATCAGCCCCAGCATTTT. This translates into CASSSRTGVDQPQHF.

The chain has TRBV9 and TRBJ1-6; D unresolved. Germline loops: CDR1 SGDLS, CDR2 YYNGEE. The CDR3 runs 14 residues. V was trimmed by 0 bases and J by 5 bases, leaving 6 bases between them. The CDR3 sequence is CASSVVADNSPLHF. The DNA of the CDR3 is TGTGCCAGCAGCGTAGTGGCAGATAATTCACCCCTCCACTTT. Looking up the rest from reference TRBV9 and TRBJ1-6 gives the full variable domain: DSGVTQTPKHLITATGQRVTLRCSPRSGDLSVYWYQQSLDQGLQFLIQYYNGEERAKGNILERFSAQQFPDLHSELNLSSLELGDSALYFCASSVVADNSPLHFGNGTRLTVT.

The chain joins TRBV30 to TRBJ2-7, with TRBD2 identical over 10 bases. The CDR3 is 15 amino acids. The germline CDR1 and CDR2 sequences are GTSNPN and SVGIG (reference sequence). With V trimmed by 1 base and J by 3 bases, 6 bases remained unmatched. DNA for the CDR3: TGTGCCTGGAGTGGGTTCCAGCGGGAGGGCTACGAGCAGTACTTC. Protein product: CAWSGFQREGYEQYF.

The genes are TRBV27 and TRBJ2-7, with 11 bases fitting TRBD1. V dropped 4 bases and J dropped 3; count of bases not matched to a gene: 8. CDR3 length: 16 amino acids. In germline, CDR1 is MNHEY, CDR2 SMNVEV (reference sequence). Written as DNA, the CDR3 is TGTGCCAGCAGTTCCCAAGGGACAGGGGGTCTCTACGAGCAGTACTTC. It translates to CASSSQGTGGLYEQYF.

This CDR3 is CASSQDWGTLTAYEQYF. DNA for the CDR3: TGTGCCAGCAGCCAAGATTGGGGGACACTCACGGCCTACGAGCAGTACTTC. This sequence joins TRBV4-2 and TRBJ2-7, with a possible D match to TRBD1 (6 bases). There are 17 residues in the CDR3. The V and J ends lost 0 bases and 2 bases respectively, with 17 bases between them. Germline lookup yields CDR1 LGHNA and CDR2 YNFKEQ.

This rearrangement joins TRBV28 to TRBJ1-2; TRBD1 agrees at 7 bases. CDR3 length equals 16 residues. CDR1 and CDR2 from the germline V gene are MDHEN and SYDVKM. Germline trimming cut 6 bases from V and 4 bases from J; bases unmatched to any gene: 14. CDR3 sequence: CASSPRQGRLSYGYTF. CDR3 in DNA: TGTGCCAGCAGCCCGAGACAGGGCCGCTTGAGCTATGGCTACACCTTC.

CDR3 bases: TGTGCCAGCAGCGTGAGTCAGGGTTCAGGAGATACGCAGTATTTT. Translating gives CASSVSQGSGDTQYF. The chain is built from TRBV9 and TRBJ2-3; D is perhaps TRBD1 (5 bases). This CDR3 comprises 15 residues. The germline V gene has CDR1 SGDLS and CDR2 YYNGEE. The V and J ends lost 2 bases and 5 bases respectively, with 15 bases between them.

The V and J genes are TRBV7-9 and TRBJ2-3; 11 positions agree with TRBD2. The V and J ends lost 5 bases and 2 bases, in that order; junction bases with no gene match: 3. Per the germline V gene, CDR1 is SEHNR and CDR2 is FQNEAQ (reference sequence). CDR3 length equals 15 residues. CDR3 nucleotide sequence: TGTGCCAGCAGCCGTAGCGGGAGGGACACAGATACGCAGTATTTT. Protein sequence: CASSRSGRDTDTQYF.

The gene calls are TRBV4-2 and TRBJ2-3; 9 nucleotides align to TRBD2. V gave up 0 bases and J gave up 2 bases; unmatched junction bases: 9. This CDR3 is built from 18 residues. Germline CDR1 LGHNA, CDR2 YNFKEQ. The CDR3 is CASSQDKASGKLTDTQYF. The CDR3, as DNA: TGTGCCAGCAGCCAAGATAAGGCTAGCGGGAAACTCACAGATACGCAGTATTTT.

This chain joins TRBV9 and TRBJ1-1, with D unresolved. Germline CDR1 reads SGDLS; CDR2 reads YYNGEE. This CDR3 contains 15 residues. Trimming shortened V by 3 bases and J by 1 base, and 13 bases separated the two germline ends. CDR3 bases: TGTGCCAGCAGCGCCAACAGCCACTGGAACACTGAAGCTTTCTTT. Encoded protein: CASSANSHWNTEAFF.

The chain links TRBV14 to TRBJ1-6, with D unclear. Germline V gene sequence: CDR1 SGHDN, CDR2 FVKESK. V lost 0 bases and J lost 10, with 4 bases in between. The CDR3 has 12 residues. The CDR3: CASSQERSPLHF. CDR3 in DNA: TGTGCCAGCAGCCAAGAGAGATCACCCCTCCACTTT.

DNA for the CDR3: TGTGCCAGCAGTTCCCCCAATGACTATGGCTACACCTTC. Its translation is CASSSPNDYGYTF. The chain carries TRBV28 and TRBJ1-2; D gene unclear. V lost 4 bases and J 3 bases, leaving 9 bases between the germline ends. Germline lookup yields CDR1 MDHEN and CDR2 SYDVKM. This CDR3 spans 13 amino acids.

This clone showed up just a few times. The chain uses TRBV30 and TRBJ1-1, with D perhaps TRBD1 (5 bases). V gave up 0 bases and J gave up 3 bases, with 8 bases separating them. CDR3 length: 13 residues. Germline V gene lookup returns CDR1 GTSNPN and CDR2 SVGIG (reference sequence). The DNA of the CDR3 is TGTGCCTGGAGTGTACAGGTGGACACTGAAGCTTTCTTT. Its protein product is CAWSVQVDTEAFF.

This clone has just a few counts. The rearrangement links TRBV6-5 to TRBJ2-6; D not certain. With 4 bases removed from V and 0 bases from J, the gap between germline ends came to 10 bases. In germline, CDR1 is MNHEY, CDR2 SVGAGI. The CDR3 runs 16 residues. The CDR3 here is CASSWAKSSGANVLTF. In nucleotides, the CDR3 is TGTGCCAGCAGTTGGGCCAAGTCCTCTGGGGCCAACGTCCTGACTTTC.

This clone has only one observation. The gene calls are TRBV5-4 and TRBJ2-3; D is possibly TRBD1 (6 bases). Trimming removed 1 base from V and 5 bases from J, with 8 bases in between. This CDR3 is built from 13 residues. Germline lookup yields CDR1 SGHNT and CDR2 YYREEE (reference sequence). CDR3 sequence: CASSLPGEDTQYF. The CDR3 nucleotides are TGTGCCAGCAGCTTGCCAGGGGAAGATACGCAGTATTTT.

This chain links TRBV30 with TRBJ1-6; possibly TRBD1 for D (5 bases). The CDR3 has 13 amino acids. V lost 7 bases to trimming and J lost 5 bases, with 12 bases between them. Germline V lookup: CDR1 GTSNPN, CDR2 SVGIG (reference sequence). CDR3 residues: CAYQGLNNSPLHF. The DNA for the CDR3 is TGTGCCTACCAGGGTCTCAATAATTCACCCCTCCACTTT.

V and J are TRBV11-3 and TRBJ1-6, with unresolved D. The length of the CDR3 is 13 residues. V was shortened by 3 bases and J by 9 bases, with 9 bases between the two germline ends. Germline CDR1 SGHNT, CDR2 YENEEA. The CDR3 spells CASSLTRGSPLHF. The CDR3 DNA is TGTGCCAGCAGCTTGACACGTGGTTCACCCCTCCACTTT.

The genes are TRBV15 and TRBJ1-5, with a tentative D call TRBD1 (5 bases). The germline V and J ends were trimmed by 3 bases and 3 bases, with 6 bases remaining between them. The CDR3 contains 13 residues. CDR1 is LNHNV and CDR2 is YYDKDF in the germline V gene (reference sequence). CDR3 region: CATSRDINQPQHF. The DNA for the CDR3 is TGTGCCACCAGCAGGGACATCAATCAGCCCCAGCATTTT.

This clone came up a few times. V gene TRBV28 combines with J gene TRBJ1-1, with D possibly matching TRBD1 (6 bases). The V and J ends lost 5 bases and 6 bases respectively, with 19 bases between them. This CDR3 is built from 15 residues. Germline V gene lookup returns CDR1 MDHEN and CDR2 SYDVKM. This CDR3 reads CASSPMGGLNSEAFF. The CDR3 DNA reads as TGTGCCAGCAGTCCTATGGGGGGGCTCAACTCTGAAGCTTTCTTT.

The chain has TRBV11-2 and TRBJ2-1, with a tentative D call TRBD2 (5 bases). Trimming left V 3 bases short and J 3 bases short, with 12 bases between. Germline V gives CDR1 SGHAT, CDR2 FQNNGV. The CDR3 contains 15 residues. The CDR3, as DNA: TGTGCCAGCAGCTTCCCGGCTAGCTTCTACAATGAGCAGTTCTTC. Translated, it gives CASSFPASFYNEQFF.

V is TRBV7-3 and J is TRBJ2-1, with D maybe TRBD2 (5 bases). V gave up 5 bases and J gave up 5 bases, with 16 bases separating them. Germline V lookup: CDR1 SGHTA, CDR2 FQGTGA. The CDR3 runs to 15 residues. The CDR3 sequence: CASSRGWTSNNEQFF. In DNA form, the CDR3 reads TGTGCCAGCAGCCGCGGGTGGACCTCTAACAATGAGCAGTTCTTC.

This chain links TRBV27 with TRBJ2-3; TRBD1 agrees at 7 bases. V was pared by 0 bases and J by 4 bases, with 7 bases of the junction left unmatched. Germline CDR1 is MNHEY and CDR2 is SMNVEV (reference sequence). The length of the CDR3 is 16 residues. As DNA, the CDR3 is TGTGCCAGCAGTTTATCGACAGGGACATGGGCAGATACGCAGTATTTT. Its protein product is CASSLSTGTWADTQYF.

The chain uses TRBV5-1 and TRBJ1-4, with 9 bases aligning to TRBD1. Germline V gene data show CDR1 as SGHRS and CDR2 as YFSETQ. V lost 0 bases, J lost 4 bases, and 1 base stayed unmatched. The CDR3 covers 15 residues. Written as DNA, the CDR3 is TGCGCCAGCAGCTTGGGGACAGGGGTTAATGAAAAACTGTTTTTT. Translating gives CASSLGTGVNEKLFF. Filled out from reference TRBV5-1 and TRBJ1-4, the complete variable domain reads KAGVTQTPRYLIKTRGQQVTLSCSPISGHRSVSWYQQTPGQGLQFLFEYFSETQRNKGNFPGRFSGRQFSNSRSEMNVSTLELGDSALYLCASSLGTGVNEKLFFGSGTQLSVL.